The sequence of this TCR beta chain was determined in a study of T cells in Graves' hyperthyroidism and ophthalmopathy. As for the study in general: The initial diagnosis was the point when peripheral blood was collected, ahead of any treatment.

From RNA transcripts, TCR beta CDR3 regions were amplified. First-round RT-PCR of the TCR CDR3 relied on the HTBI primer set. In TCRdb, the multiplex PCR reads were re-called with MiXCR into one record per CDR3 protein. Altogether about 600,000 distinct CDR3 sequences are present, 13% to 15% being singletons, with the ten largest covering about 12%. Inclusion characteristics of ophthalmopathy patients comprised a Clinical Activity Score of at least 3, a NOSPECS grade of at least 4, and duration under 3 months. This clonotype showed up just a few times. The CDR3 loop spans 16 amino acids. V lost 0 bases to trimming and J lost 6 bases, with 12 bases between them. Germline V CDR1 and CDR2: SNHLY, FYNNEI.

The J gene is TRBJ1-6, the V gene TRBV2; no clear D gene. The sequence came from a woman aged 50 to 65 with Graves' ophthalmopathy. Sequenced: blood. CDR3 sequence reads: CASSEALAGFNSPLHF. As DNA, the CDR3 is TGTGCCAGCAGTGAAGCGCTTGCAGGTTTTAATTCACCCCTCCACTTT. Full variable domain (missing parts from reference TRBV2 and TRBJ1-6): EPEVTQTPSHQVTQMGQEVILRCVPISNHLYFYWYRQILGQKVEFLVSFYNNEISEKSEIFDDQFSVERPDGSNFTLKIRSTKLEDSAMYFCASSEALAGFNSPLHFGNGTRLTVT.